The source of this TCR beta chain is a study of blood T cells in healthy people across ages. For the second PCR, which ran for 7 to 11 cycles, a sample-barcoded 5' primer and a J-beta primer mix were used. One entry per CDR3 protein results from TCRdb running MiXCR on the 5' RACE reads. This table holds roughly 1.5 million distinct CDR3 sequences, approximately 39% found once. The CDR3 sequence is 14 residues long. Per germline, CDR1 MNHEY and CDR2 SVGAGI. The V and J ends lost 6 bases and 7 bases respectively, with 16 bases between them. The chain has TRBV6-5 and TRBJ1-5; unclear D gene. The TCR comes from a woman aged 18-35 years in good health. The sample taken for sequencing was blood. This chain's CDR3 is CASSLITRGQPQHF. The DNA of the CDR3 is TGTGCCAGCAGCTTAATCACGCGCGGGCAGCCCCAGCATTTT.